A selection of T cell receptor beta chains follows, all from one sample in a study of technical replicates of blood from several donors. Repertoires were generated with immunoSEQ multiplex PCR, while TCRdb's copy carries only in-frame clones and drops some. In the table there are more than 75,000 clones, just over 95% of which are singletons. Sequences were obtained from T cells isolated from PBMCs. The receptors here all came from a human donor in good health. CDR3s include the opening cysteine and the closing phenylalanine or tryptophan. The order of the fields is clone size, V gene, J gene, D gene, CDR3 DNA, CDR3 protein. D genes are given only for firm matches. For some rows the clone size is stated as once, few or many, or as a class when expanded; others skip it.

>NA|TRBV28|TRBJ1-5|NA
TGTGCCAGCAGTCCCCACTTGAGCAATCAGCCCCAGCATTTT
CASSPHLSNQPQHF
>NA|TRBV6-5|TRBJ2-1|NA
TGTGCCAGCAGTTACGCCAGGGACAATGAGCAGTTCTTC
CASSYARDNEQFF
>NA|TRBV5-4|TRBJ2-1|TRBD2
TGTGCCAGCAGCTGGCTAGCGGCCAATGAGCAGTTCTTC
CASSWLAANEQFF
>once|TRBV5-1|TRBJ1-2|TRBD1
TGCGCCAGCAGCCTGGGACAGGGGGCTAGTTATGGCTACACCTTC
CASSLGQGASYGYTF
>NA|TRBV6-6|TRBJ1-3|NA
TGTGCCAGCAGTTGGAGGGATTCCTCTGGAAACACCATATATTTT
CASSWRDSSGNTIYF
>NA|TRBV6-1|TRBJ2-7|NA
TGTGCCAGCAGTGAGGGCAGGGACTACGAGCAGTACTTC
CASSEGRDYEQYF
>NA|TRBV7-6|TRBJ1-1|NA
TGTGCCAGCAGCTCACAGGGATACACTGAAGCTTTCTTT
CASSSQGYTEAFF
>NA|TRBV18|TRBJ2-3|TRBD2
TGTGCCAGCTCACCGGGAGGGATGGATACGCAGTATTTT
CASSPGGMDTQYF
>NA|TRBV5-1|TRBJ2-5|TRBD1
TGCGCCAGCAGCTCCCGACCAGGGGGCGCATCGGAGACCCAGTACTTC
CASSSRPGGASETQYF
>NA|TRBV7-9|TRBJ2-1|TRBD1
TGTGCCAGCAGGACAGGGTTTGACTACAATGAGCAGTTCTTC
CASRTGFDYNEQFF
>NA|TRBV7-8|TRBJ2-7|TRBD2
TGTGCCAGCAGCCCGGGACTAGCGGGAGGTCTCTTATCCTACGAGCAGTACTTC
CASSPGLAGGLLSYEQYF
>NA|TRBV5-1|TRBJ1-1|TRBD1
TGCGCCAGCGGACAGGGGCCGACGAACACTGAAGCTTTCTTT
CASGQGPTNTEAFF
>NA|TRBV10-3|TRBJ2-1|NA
TGTGCCATCAGTGTAGAGCGATCCTACAATGAGCAGTTCTTC
CAISVERSYNEQFF
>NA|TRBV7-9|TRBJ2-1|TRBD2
TGTGCCAGCAGCAAGACTAGCGGGAGCGGAGAGCAGTTCTTC
CASSKTSGSGEQFF
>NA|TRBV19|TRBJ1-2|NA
TGTGCCAGTAGCGACATCCCACAGAACGAAGGCTATAATGGCTACACCTTC
CASSDIPQNEGYNGYTF
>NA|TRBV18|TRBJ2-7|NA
TGTGCCAGCTCACCAGCCCAGACAGGAATCTACGAGCAGTACTTC
CASSPAQTGIYEQYF
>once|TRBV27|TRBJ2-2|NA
TGTGCCAGCAGTTTCGACAATCCGAACACCGGGGAGCTGTTTTTT
CASSFDNPNTGELFF
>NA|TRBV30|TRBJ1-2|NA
TGTGCCTGGAGTGTACAGAGTCGCTACACCTTC
CAWSVQSRYTF
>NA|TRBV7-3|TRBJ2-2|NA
TGTGCCAGCAGCTTAACCGCGCTCCTCAACACCGGGGAGCTGTTTTTT
CASSLTALLNTGELFF
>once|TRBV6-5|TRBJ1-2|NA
TGTGCCAGCAGTTACTTTGCCGAAAGCACTAACTATGGCTACACCTTC
CASSYFAESTNYGYTF
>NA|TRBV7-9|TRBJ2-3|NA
TGTGCCAGCAGCTCCCGGGGTGGCACAGATACGCAATATTTT
CASSSRGGTDTQYF
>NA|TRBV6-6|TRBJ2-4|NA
TGTGCCAGCAGCCCCGACAGTATAGCCAAAAACATTCAGTACTTC
CASSPDSIAKNIQYF
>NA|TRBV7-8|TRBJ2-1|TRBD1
TGTGCCAGCAGCTTGGGACAGGTCAATGAGCAGTTCTTC
CASSLGQVNEQFF
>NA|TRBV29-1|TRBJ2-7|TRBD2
TGCAGCGTTGATCTCGGCGGGAGTTCCGAGCAGTACTTC
CSVDLGGSSEQYF
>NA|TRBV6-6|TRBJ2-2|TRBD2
TGTGCCAGCAGTTCCCCTAGCGGAGAGAACACCGGGGAGCTGTTTTTT
CASSSPSGENTGELFF
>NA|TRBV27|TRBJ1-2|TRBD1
TGTGCCAGCAGTTTTTTTCGGGACAGGGGCTACACCTTC
CASSFFRDRGYTF
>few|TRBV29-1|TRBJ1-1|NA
TGCAGCGTTGGGGGAAGGGAGACTGAAGCTTTCTTT
CSVGGRETEAFF
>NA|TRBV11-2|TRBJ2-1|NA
TGTGCCAGCAGCTTATTTTCCGGGAACAATGAGCAGTTCTTC
CASSLFSGNNEQFF
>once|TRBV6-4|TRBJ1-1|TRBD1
TGTGCCAGCAGCCCTGGGGACAGGGGAAAAACTGAAGCTTTCTTT
CASSPGDRGKTEAFF
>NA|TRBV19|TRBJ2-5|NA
TGTGCCAGTAGTAGACAGAGCCAAGAGACCCAGTACTTC
CASSRQSQETQYF
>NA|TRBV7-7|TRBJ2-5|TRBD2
TGTGCCAGCAGCCTAGGGAGCGGGAGAGAGACCCAGTACTTC
CASSLGSGRETQYF
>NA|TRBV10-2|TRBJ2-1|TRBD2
TGCGCCAGCAGTGAGTCCCGACTAGCGGGAGTCAATGAGCAGTTCTTC
CASSESRLAGVNEQFF
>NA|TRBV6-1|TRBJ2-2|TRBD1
TGTGCCAGCAGTGAAAGGGACAGGGAGTTTCGGGAGCTGTTTTTT
CASSERDREFRELFF
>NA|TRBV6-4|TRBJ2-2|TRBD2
TGTGCCAGCAGTGAAGGACTAGCCTTAAACACCGGGGAGCTGTTTTTT
CASSEGLALNTGELFF
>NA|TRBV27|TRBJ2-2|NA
TGTGCCAGCACCGGGGGAACCGGGGAGCTGTTTTTT
CASTGGTGELFF
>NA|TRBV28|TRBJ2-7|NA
TGTGCCAGCAGTTCCTCGATAGGCGGCGAGCAGTACTTC
CASSSSIGGEQYF
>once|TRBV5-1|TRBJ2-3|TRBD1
TGCGCCAGTACCGGGACAGGGGTGTCAGATACGCAGTATTTT
CASTGTGVSDTQYF
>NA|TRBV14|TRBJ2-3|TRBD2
TGTGCCAGCAGCCAGACACCGGGACTAGCGGGAGTTATGGGTCGGACAGATACGCAGTATTTT
CASSQTPGLAGVMGRTDTQYF
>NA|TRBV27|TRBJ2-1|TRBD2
TGTGCCAGCAGTCCCCGGGGGGGTGAGCAGTTCTTC
CASSPRGGEQFF
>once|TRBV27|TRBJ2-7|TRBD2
TGTGCCAGCAGTCATTTGAGGGTGGGGGGGGACGGGATTAGCTCCTACGAGCAGTACTTC
CASSHLRVGGDGISSYEQYF
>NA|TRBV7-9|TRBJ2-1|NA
TGTGCCAGCAGCTTAGAATTCAGCGGGAATGAGCAGTTCTTC
CASSLEFSGNEQFF
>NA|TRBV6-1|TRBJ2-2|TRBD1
TGTGCCAGCAGTGAAAAGGACAGGGCCCCCGGGGAGCTGTTTTTT
CASSEKDRAPGELFF